Sequencing of this TCR beta chain was carried out in a study of T cells in Graves' hyperthyroidism and ophthalmopathy. This clonotype was picked up many times. The TCR beta CDR3 regions underwent amplification using RNA transcripts as the source. When the TCR CDR3 underwent first-round RT-PCR, the HTBI primer set was used. TCRdb analysed the multiplex PCR reads with MiXCR anew, one entry per CDR3 protein. The sample has about 320,000 distinct CDR3 sequences, roughly 15% seen once. V lost 5 bases, J lost 6 bases, and 17 bases lay in between. The germline V gene encodes CDR1 LGHDT and CDR2 YNNKEL (reference sequence). The CDR3 loop spans 14 amino acids.

The rearrangement links TRBV3-1 to TRBJ2-7; D remains unclear. The source is a man between 25 and 39 years old with Graves' hyperthyroidism. Sequencing was carried out using blood. In DNA, the CDR3 is TGTGCCAGCAGCGAAGTGAATCAGGCGTTCGAGCAGTACTTC. Amino acid sequence: CASSEVNQAFEQYF.